The 30 T cell receptor beta chains given below trace back to one sample, sequenced in a study of cytomegalovirus exposure and HLA in healthy donors. In the PCR, 60 Vbeta and 13 Jbeta primers were used. Clones were sequenced by immunoSEQ multiplex PCR, and TCRdb holds only the in-frame ones, with some missing. The data contain roughly 250,000 clones, around 80% of them singletons. Input material: PBMCs. The receptors originated from a girl aged 2-9 years in good health and CMV-seronegative.

The chain carries TRBV28 and TRBJ2-7; D perhaps matches TRBD2 (6 bases). The length of the CDR3 is 15 residues. Trimming took 5 bases from V and 0 from J, leaving 14 bases between them. CDR1 is MDHEN, CDR2 SYDVKM, per germline. The CDR3 nucleotides are TGTGCCAGCAGTCTGGCGGGACTCCTCTCCTACGAGCAGTACTTC. It encodes CASSLAGLLSYEQYF.

The V and J genes are TRBV2 and TRBJ1-6; 7 bases align to TRBD1. This CDR3 has 15 residues. Per the germline V gene, CDR1 is SNHLY and CDR2 is FYNNEI. The V and J ends lost 6 bases and 6 bases, in that order; junction bases with no gene match: 8. DNA for the CDR3: TGTGCCAGCAGCAATACGGGACAGCTTAATTCACCCCTCCACTTT. It is translated as CASSNTGQLNSPLHF.

The J gene is TRBJ2-7, the V gene TRBV18; TRBD2 is a possible D gene (5 bases). Trimming removed 3 bases from V and 9 bases from J, with 24 bases in between. The CDR3 is 16 residues long. Germline V gives CDR1 KGHSH, CDR2 LQKENI. The CDR3: CASSPLVGSQLHGQYF. CDR3 sequence (DNA): TGTGCCAGCTCACCCCTAGTGGGGAGCCAGCTGCACGGGCAGTACTTC.

The chain's CDR3 is CASSPGGGQNTGELFF. The DNA for the CDR3 is TGTGCCAGCTCACCAGGGGGGGGCCAGAACACCGGGGAGCTGTTTTTT. The genes are TRBV18 and TRBJ2-2; D perhaps matches TRBD2 (7 bases). The V and J ends lost 2 bases and 1 base respectively, with 11 bases between them. The CDR3 extends over 16 amino acids. Germline assignment: CDR1 KGHSH and CDR2 LQKENI. The full variable domain, rest sourced from reference TRBV18 and TRBJ2-2, is NAGVMQNPRHLVRRRGQEARLRCSPMKGHSHVYWYRQLPEEGLKFMVYLQKENIIDESGMPKERFSAEFPKEGPSILRIQQVVRGDSAAYFCASSPGGGQNTGELFFGEGSRLTVL.

DNA of the CDR3: TGTGCCAGCAGCGTAGGGACACCCTTCGGGGGGAATGAGCAGTTCTTC. This translates into CASSVGTPFGGNEQFF. The genes are TRBV9 and TRBJ2-1; 7 positions agree with TRBD2. Germline V lookup: CDR1 SGDLS, CDR2 YYNGEE. V lost 0 bases and J lost 7; bases outside the gene matches: 10. The CDR3 length is 16 residues.

V and J are TRBV6-1 and TRBJ2-2; 7 positions agree with TRBD1. Germline V lookup: CDR1 MNHNS, CDR2 SASEGT. V trimming: 7 bases; J trimming: 5 bases; junction bases outside the gene matches: 7. This CDR3 contains 14 residues. CDR3 loop: CASKTGALTGELFF. DNA for the CDR3: TGTGCCAGCAAAACAGGGGCCCTTACCGGGGAGCTGTTTTTT.

The table lists this clone with a few counts. The V call is TRBV7-8, the J call TRBJ2-7; the D gene is possibly TRBD1 (6 bases). This CDR3 is built from 14 residues. From germline, CDR1 is SGHVS and CDR2 FQNEAQ. The V gene lost 8 bases and the J gene lost 1 base, with 15 bases spanning the gap. The CDR3 coding sequence is TGTGCCAGCTCAGCACAGGGTAGATCCTACGAGCAGTACTTC. This sequence encodes CASSAQGRSYEQYF.

J is TRBJ1-2 and V is TRBV10-3; D is perhaps TRBD1 (6 bases). The V gene's germline CDR1 is ENHRY and CDR2 SYGVKD. V was cut by 3 bases and J by 6 bases, with 11 bases left in between. There are 13 residues in the CDR3. CDR3 DNA: TGTGCCATCAGTGACTCCCGGACAGATGGCTACACCTTC. As protein: CAISDSRTDGYTF.

J is TRBJ2-1 and V is TRBV7-8; 8 bases match TRBD2. With 5 bases clipped from V and 16 bases from J, the junction kept 13 bases outside the gene matches. Looked up from germline, CDR1 is SGHVS and CDR2 is FQNEAQ. The CDR3 is 13 amino acids. DNA for the CDR3: TGTGCCAGCAGCCTTACCTTAAGCGGGGGACACTTCTTC. Translation: CASSLTLSGGHFF.

This chain connects TRBV6-5 to TRBJ2-3; 14 nucleotides match TRBD2. Germline CDR1 reads MNHEY; CDR2 reads SVGAGI. The CDR3 length is 15 residues. The trim removed 6 bases at V and 5 bases at J, leaving 4 bases unmatched. Here the CDR3 reads CASSRTSGGKDTQYF. CDR3 nucleotide sequence: TGTGCCAGCAGCCGGACTAGCGGGGGGAAAGATACGCAGTATTTT.

V and J are TRBV2 and TRBJ2-2; TRBD2 aligns across 13 bases. The V gene's germline CDR1 is SNHLY and CDR2 FYNNEI. V was pared by 6 bases and J by 6 bases, with 13 bases of the junction left unmatched. CDR3 size: 18 residues. CDR3 sequence reads: CASRAGLAGTHPSGELFF. The CDR3 DNA reads TGTGCCAGCAGAGCGGGACTAGCGGGGACGCATCCGTCCGGGGAGCTGTTTTTT.

In DNA, the CDR3 is TGTGCCAGCAGCTCATCCGGGACAGGGAACACCGGGGAGCTGTTTTTT. Residues: CASSSSGTGNTGELFF. V usage is TRBV7-9 and J usage is TRBJ2-2, with 8 bases identical to TRBD1. This CDR3 has 16 residues. Losses at the gene ends were 4 bases for V and 1 base for J; bases not matched to a gene: 5. Looked up from germline, CDR1 is SEHNR and CDR2 is FQNEAQ (reference sequence).

The chain couples TRBV7-6 to TRBJ1-5; maybe TRBD1 (6 bases). CDR1 and CDR2 from the germline V gene are SGHVS and FNYEAQ. This CDR3 is built from 15 residues. Trimming left V 1 base short and J 9 bases short, with 16 bases between. The CDR3 loop is CASSLEGGGRTPQHF. For the CDR3, the DNA is TGTGCCAGCAGCTTAGAAGGGGGAGGGAGAACGCCCCAGCATTTT.

In regard to this clone: Compared with germline, one end of the junction differs, possibly owing to a read error. The chain couples TRBV4-1 to TRBJ2-7, with 8 positions matching TRBD2. The CDR3 is made up of 16 amino acids. The germline CDR1 and CDR2 sequences are MGHRA and YSYEKL. Written as DNA, the CDR3 is TGCGCCAGCGGCCAGTATGCTCAGCGGGAGTTGGTCGAGCAGTACTTC. Translating gives CASGQYAQRELVEQYF.

The V gene is TRBV27, the J gene TRBJ2-1, with a possible D match to TRBD1 (6 bases). V lost 1 base and J lost 9, with 10 bases in between. The CDR3 loop spans 13 amino acids. Germline V gene lookup returns CDR1 MNHEY and CDR2 SMNVEV (reference sequence). CDR3 nucleotide sequence: TGTGCCAGCAGTTTATTTGGGGGCAGTGAGCAGTTCTTC. Its protein is CASSLFGGSEQFF.

The sample holds a few counts of this clone. The rearrangement uses TRBV7-2 and TRBJ2-7; TRBD1 agrees at 7 bases. Germline V gene sequence: CDR1 SGHTA, CDR2 FQGNSA. V trimming: 4 bases; J trimming: 0 bases; junction bases outside the gene matches: 9. The CDR3 is made up of 16 amino acids. This CDR3 reads CASSSPGQASSYEQYF. The CDR3 bases are TGTGCCAGCAGCTCGCCCGGACAGGCTAGCTCCTACGAGCAGTACTTC. The full variable domain, with the rest looked up from reference TRBV7-2 and TRBJ2-7, is GAGVSQSPSNKVTEKGKDVELRCDPISGHTALYWYRQSLGQGLEFLIYFQGNSAPDKSGLPSDRFSAERTGGSVSTLTIQRTQQEDSAVYLCASSSPGQASSYEQYFGPGTRLTVT.

This clone occurred a few times. The rearrangement joins TRBV28 to TRBJ1-1; 10 positions match TRBD1. CDR1 is MDHEN, CDR2 SYDVKM, per germline. Unmatched junction bases numbered 9, after V lost 6 bases and J lost 5 bases. This CDR3 is built from 15 residues. The CDR3 DNA sequence: TGTGCCAGCAGCACCCGGGACAGGGGTGAAACTGAAGCTTTCTTT. Its translation is CASSTRDRGETEAFF.

In its sample, this clone was seen once. V is TRBV6-8 and J is TRBJ2-1; 13 positions agree with TRBD2. J lost 10 bases, V lost 6 bases, and 9 bases had no gene match. The CDR3 totals 15 residues. Germline CDR1 is MNHGY and CDR2 is SAAAGT. CDR3 in amino acids: CASSHTSGRAGEQFF. The CDR3 DNA follows: TGTGCCAGCAGCCACACTAGCGGGAGGGCCGGGGAGCAGTTCTTC.

The J gene is TRBJ2-3, the V gene TRBV30, with 11 bases fitting TRBD2. CDR1 is GTSNPN and CDR2 is SVGIG in the germline V gene (reference sequence). V trimming: 1 base; J trimming: 4 bases; junction bases outside the gene matches: 7. The CDR3 runs 16 residues. CDR3 bases: TGTGCCTGGAGTGCTTTTAGCGGGAGGGATGCAGATACGCAGTATTTT. Its protein is CAWSAFSGRDADTQYF.

As DNA, the CDR3 is TGTGCCAGCAGCTTCCAGACTAGTTACCACAATGAGCAGTTCTTC. Protein: CASSFQTSYHNEQFF. V usage is TRBV5-8 and J usage is TRBJ2-1; possibly TRBD2 for D (6 bases). Germline CDR1 is SGHTS and CDR2 is YDEGEE. The CDR3 spans 15 residues. The germline V and J ends were trimmed by 2 bases and 5 bases, with 14 bases remaining between them.

The chain employs TRBV28 and TRBJ1-6, with 10 bases fitting TRBD1. Trimming cost V 10 bases and J 0 bases; bases outside gene matches: 3. Germline V gene data show CDR1 as MDHEN and CDR2 as SYDVKM. The CDR3 contains 15 residues. The CDR3 reads CAIRDRGSYNSPLHF. The CDR3 bases are TGTGCCATCCGGGACAGGGGCTCCTATAATTCACCCCTCCACTTT.

This chain links TRBV28 with TRBJ2-3, with D possibly TRBD1 on 6 matching bases. Trimming pared 6 bases from V and 11 bases from J, leaving 27 bases between. The V gene's germline CDR1 is MDHEN and CDR2 SYDVKM. The CDR3 sequence is 16 residues long. The CDR3 region is CASSFQDRQSHSGQYF. The CDR3 DNA reads as TGTGCCAGCAGCTTTCAAGACAGGCAGTCCCATAGTGGGCAGTATTTT.

The chain combines TRBV7-7 with TRBJ2-7; 9 bases map to TRBD1. Germline V gene lookup returns CDR1 SSHAT and CDR2 FNYEAQ (reference sequence). The ends lost 5 bases at V and 3 bases at J; junction bases unmatched: 8. CDR3 length: 15 amino acids. The CDR3 nucleotides read TGTGCCAGCAGCCGAAAACAGGGGGCCGACTACGAGCAGTACTTC. Translation: CASSRKQGADYEQYF. Looking up the rest from reference TRBV7-7 and TRBJ2-7 gives the full variable domain: GAGVSQSPRYKVTKRGQDVTLRCDPISSHATLYWYQQALGQGPEFLTYFNYEAQPDKSGLPSDRFSAERPEGSISTLTIQRTEQRDSAMYRCASSRKQGADYEQYFGPGTRLTVT.

The chain links TRBV7-9 to TRBJ1-4; possible D gene TRBD1, 6 bases. Trimming took off 4 bases at V and 7 bases at J, with 16 bases between the two ends. CDR3 length equals 15 residues. The germline CDR1 and CDR2 sequences are SEHNR and FQNEAQ (reference sequence). This chain's CDR3 is CASSSRGGMGEKLFF. The CDR3 nucleotides read TGTGCCAGCAGCTCGAGGGGGGGAATGGGTGAAAAACTGTTTTTT. Drawing the rest from reference TRBV7-9 and TRBJ1-4, the complete variable domain is DTGVSQNPRHKITKRGQNVTFRCDPISEHNRLYWYRQTLGQGPEFLTYFQNEAQLEKSRLLSDRFSAERPKGSFSTLEIQRTEQGDSAMYLCASSSRGGMGEKLFFGSGTQLSVL.

The chain employs TRBV2 and TRBJ1-1; D not resolved. Trimming took 7 bases from V and 11 from J, leaving 11 bases between them. CDR3 length: 10 amino acids. The V gene's germline CDR1 is SNHLY and CDR2 FYNNEI. The CDR3 sequence: CASTAAVAFF. The CDR3 bases are TGTGCCAGCACCGCGGCGGTCGCTTTCTTT.

The chain has TRBV27 and TRBJ1-4, with D tentatively TRBD1 (6 bases). The CDR3 is 14 residues long. Germline CDR1 is MNHEY and CDR2 is SMNVEV (reference sequence). V lost 9 bases to trimming and J lost 5 bases, with 16 bases between them. The DNA for the CDR3 is TGTGCCAGTGGGAGTGGGGGCGTAAATGAAAAACTGTTTTTT. Translated: CASGSGGVNEKLFF.

The chain has TRBV30 and TRBJ2-1, with D perhaps TRBD2 (5 bases). Germline-derived CDR1 and CDR2 are GTSNPN and SVGIG (reference sequence). Trimming took off 3 bases at V and 6 bases at J, with 18 bases between the two ends. This CDR3 region has 15 residues. CDR3 nucleotide sequence: TGTGCCTGGAGCGCCCTCGGAGGTCCGGCCAATGAGCAGTTCTTC. It yields the protein CAWSALGGPANEQFF.

This chain joins TRBV6-6 and TRBJ2-2; D is unclear. Per germline, CDR1 MNHNY and CDR2 SVGAGI (reference sequence). The CDR3 is 15 amino acids. Trimming stripped 5 bases from V and 0 bases from J, with 10 bases between. CDR3 DNA: TGTGCCAGCAGTCCCGAGAACCCGAACACCGGGGAGCTGTTTTTT. Its protein is CASSPENPNTGELFF.

V gene TRBV7-9 combines with J gene TRBJ1-2; 12 positions match TRBD1. The junction had 7 bases not matched to a gene; V was cut back by 6 bases and J by 8 bases. The CDR3 is 14 amino acids. Germline V gene lookup returns CDR1 SEHNR and CDR2 FQNEAQ (reference sequence). The CDR3 coding sequence is TGTGCCAGCAGGGGACAGGGGGCATCGGGAGGCTACACCTTC. It translates to CASRGQGASGGYTF.

This chain uses TRBV6-5 with TRBJ2-7; D possibly corresponds to TRBD2 (5 bases). Trimming took off 6 bases at V and 9 bases at J, with 15 bases between the two ends. The CDR3 spans 12 residues. Germline CDR1 is MNHEY and CDR2 is SVGAGI. CDR3 sequence reads: CASRSLALTQYF. CDR3 DNA: TGTGCCAGCAGATCGCTAGCTTTAACGCAGTACTTC.